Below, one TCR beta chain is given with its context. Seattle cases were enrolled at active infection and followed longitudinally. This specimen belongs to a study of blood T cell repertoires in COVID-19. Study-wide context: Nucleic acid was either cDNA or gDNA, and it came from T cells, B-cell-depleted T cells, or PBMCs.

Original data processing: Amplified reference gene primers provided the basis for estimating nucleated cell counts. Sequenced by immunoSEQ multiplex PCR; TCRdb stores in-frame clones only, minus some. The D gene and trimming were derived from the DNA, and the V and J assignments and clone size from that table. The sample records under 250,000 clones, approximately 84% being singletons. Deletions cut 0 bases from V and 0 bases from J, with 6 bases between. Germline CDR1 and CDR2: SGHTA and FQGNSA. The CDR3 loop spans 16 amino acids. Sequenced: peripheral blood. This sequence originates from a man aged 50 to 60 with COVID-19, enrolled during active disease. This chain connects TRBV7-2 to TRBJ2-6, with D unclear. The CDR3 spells CASSLALPSGANVLTF. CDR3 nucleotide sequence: TGTGCCAGCAGCTTAGCACTTCCCTCTGGGGCCAACGTCCTGACTTTC. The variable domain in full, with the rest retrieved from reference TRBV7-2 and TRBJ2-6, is GAGVSQSPSNKVTEKGKDVELRCDPISGHTALYWYRQSLGQGLEFLIYFQGNSAPDKSGLPSDRFSAERTGGSVSTLTIQRTQQEDSAVYLCASSLALPSGANVLTFGAGSRLTVL.